This T cell receptor (beta chain) was sequenced during a study of cytomegalovirus exposure and HLA in healthy donors. Study conclusions and caveats: Among TCR beta chains of equal frequency, HLA-associated ones were more clonally expanded in a later analysis. TCR beta sequences reportedly predicted most subjects' HLA-A and HLA-B alleles accurately. Excluded: some indistinguishable V segments such as TRBV6-2 and TRBV6-3.

13 Jbeta primers and 60 Vbeta primers were used for the PCR. Here immunoSEQ multiplex PCR was the method, and the copy in TCRdb shows in-frame clones only, minus some. The sample totals 200,000 to 250,000 clones. For this clone: The antigen is undetermined.

CDR3 length equals 14 residues. J gave up 7 bases and V 7 bases, and 9 bases lay outside the gene matches. The germline CDR1 and CDR2 sequences are MNHNS and SASEGT. J is TRBJ1-5 and V is TRBV6-1; 8 nucleotides agree with TRBD1. The sequenced sample consisted of PBMCs. This sequence originates from a girl under 10 years old in good health and CMV-seropositive. CDR3 sequence: CASTWGGDRQPQHF. The CDR3 DNA reads as TGTGCCAGCACATGGGGGGGGGACAGGCAGCCCCAGCATTTT.